Detailed here is one T cell receptor beta chain. The antigen is unknown. The data originate from a study of shared clonotypes between healthy human individuals. Study-wide findings and caveats: Although depth was large, rarefaction showed that sequencing of the sorted subsets was incomplete. In a handful of donors, about 5% of naive CD4 clonotypes appeared in common.

This CDR3 has 16 residues. V was cut by 0 bases and J by 0 bases, with 11 bases left in between. In germline, CDR1 is KGHSH, CDR2 LQKENI. The assay was immunoSEQ multiplex PCR, and TCRdb's table has in-frame clones only and misses some. The sample lists 650,000 to 800,000 clones, around 77% occurring once. The V call is TRBV18, the J call TRBJ1-2; D possibly corresponds to TRBD1 (5 bases). The TCR originated in a woman in her 30s in good health. The specimen sequenced was memory CD4+ T cells sorted from blood. Regarding subset: CD45RA-negative fraction. CDR3 sequence reads: CASSPPAGRPNYGYTF. Here the CDR3 DNA reads TGTGCCAGCTCACCACCGGCAGGGCGGCCTAACTATGGCTACACCTTC.